What follows are 23 T cell receptor beta chains derived from one specimen sequenced in a study of T cells expressing NK-cell markers. TCRdb re-called the 5' RACE reads and catalogs CDR3 proteins one per entry, DNA excluded. The sample table includes some 340,000 distinct CDR3 sequences. The specimen was blood T cells: a sorted CD56 or NKG2C T cell subset, CD4+ or CD8+ T cells, or bulk PBMC T cells (not recorded which). These receptors were taken from a man aged 18 to 69 in good health.

This chain uses TRBV3-1 with TRBJ2-3. CDR3 length: 15 amino acids. Germline V gene lookup returns CDR1 LGHDT and CDR2 YNNKEL (reference sequence). The CDR3 sequence: CASSQDRTSTDTQYF.

The V call is TRBV6-1, the J call TRBJ1-6; TCRdb designates TRBD1, a call that cannot be tested without DNA. Germline V CDR1 and CDR2: MNHNS, SASEGT. The CDR3 is made up of 16 amino acids. This CDR3 reads CASSRTGDSYNSPLHF.

This chain uses TRBV9 with TRBJ1-5; TCRdb returns TRBD1, unconfirmable since there is no DNA. Germline-derived CDR1 and CDR2 are SGDLS and YYNGEE. This CDR3 has 15 amino acids. The CDR3 sequence: CASSWDRDSNQPQHF.

This chain links TRBV7-9 with TRBJ2-1; the D gene TCRdb calls, TRBD1, cannot be checked with no DNA. The CDR3 runs 12 residues. Per the germline V gene, CDR1 is SEHNR and CDR2 is FQNEAQ (reference sequence). This CDR3 reads CASSLSSAEQFF.

V gene TRBV5-6 combines with J gene TRBJ2-7; TCRdb picks TRBD1, but there is no DNA to check that call. The germline gives CDR1 SGHDT, CDR2 YYEEEE. This CDR3 has 15 residues. The CDR3 loop is CASSSPTGGRDEQYF.

V and J are TRBV6-1 and TRBJ2-3; without DNA, the TCRdb call of TRBD1 cannot be checked. The V gene's germline CDR1 is MNHNS and CDR2 SASEGT. There are 14 residues in the CDR3. The CDR3 protein is CASAVTGNTDTQYF.

This chain uses TRBV12-3 or TRBV12-4 with TRBJ1-3; the TCRdb D gene call, TRBD1, has no DNA to confirm it. The CDR3 runs to 14 residues. CDR3 region: CASHMGGSGNTIYF.

The chain joins TRBV11-2 to TRBJ1-3; with no DNA, the TCRdb D assignment of TRBD1 cannot be verified. CDR1 and CDR2 from the germline V gene are SGHAT and FQNNGV. This CDR3 contains 13 residues. The CDR3 loop is CASSPLGGNTIYF.

The chain has TRBV2 and TRBJ1-4; the D call from TCRdb, TRBD1, cannot be confirmed without DNA. The CDR3 consists of 15 residues. Germline assignment: CDR1 SNHLY and CDR2 FYNNEI. CDR3 in amino acids: CASSASGVPNEKLFF.

The chain carries TRBV29-1 and TRBJ2-2; lacking DNA, the TRBD1 call made by TCRdb goes unchecked. The germline V gene encodes CDR1 SQVTM and CDR2 ANQGSEA. The CDR3 is 14 amino acids. CDR3 residues: CSCYRGQNTGELFF.

The V call is TRBV28, the J call TRBJ1-2; TCRdb proposes TRBD1, but this gene call is untestable without DNA. The CDR3 sequence is 14 residues long. The germline V gene has CDR1 MDHEN and CDR2 SYDVKM. The CDR3 protein is CASRPQGSHYGYTF.

The chain carries TRBV7-2 and TRBJ2-7; with no DNA, the TCRdb D assignment of TRBD2 cannot be verified. CDR1 is SGHTA, CDR2 FQGNSA, per germline. The CDR3 contains 16 residues. CDR3 in amino acids: CASSLSRLAVSYEQYF.

This sequence joins TRBV7-2 and TRBJ2-4. Germline V gives CDR1 SGHTA, CDR2 FQGNSA. This CDR3 spans 12 amino acids. This chain's CDR3 is CASSFMKNIQYF.

The chain is built from TRBV7-9 and TRBJ1-6; the TRBD1 assignment by TCRdb is unverifiable without DNA. This CDR3 is 14 amino acids long. CDR1 is SEHNR and CDR2 is FQNEAQ in the germline V gene (reference sequence). CDR3 residues: CASSFGLEGSPLHF.

The CDR3 protein is CASTPGQTTYNEQFF. The V and J genes are TRBV12-3 or TRBV12-4 and TRBJ2-1; TCRdb's D call of TRBD1 is untestable without DNA. The CDR3 sequence is 15 residues long.

The chain is built from TRBV7-9 and TRBJ2-5; as DNA is missing, the TRBD1 call by TCRdb cannot be tested. There are 15 residues in the CDR3. CDR1 and CDR2 from the germline V gene are SEHNR and FQNEAQ (reference sequence). This CDR3 is CASSYGQPLGETQYF.

The rearrangement joins TRBV7-2 to TRBJ2-2; the D call from TCRdb, TRBD1, cannot be confirmed without DNA. This CDR3 has 16 amino acids. Germline assignment: CDR1 SGHTA and CDR2 FQGNSA. CDR3 amino acids: CASSRIMRRGTGELFF.

The chain combines TRBV25-1 with TRBJ1-2. This CDR3 is built from 13 residues. Germline V gene lookup returns CDR1 MGHDK and CDR2 SYGVNS. CDR3 in amino acids: CASSEYSTNGYTF.

J is TRBJ1-5 and V is TRBV20-1; absent DNA, TCRdb's TRBD1 call cannot be checked. The CDR3 runs 13 residues. Germline values: CDR1 DFQATT, CDR2 SNEGSKA (reference sequence). CDR3 sequence: CSARKQGTQPQHF.

This chain uses TRBV7-3 with TRBJ2-2. The V gene's germline CDR1 is SGHTA and CDR2 FQGTGA. The CDR3 spans 15 residues. The CDR3 protein is CASSLTMATTGELFF.

The V call is TRBV11-1, the J call TRBJ2-1; TCRdb's D call of TRBD2 is untestable without DNA. Germline V gene data show CDR1 as SGHAT and CDR2 as FQDESV (reference sequence). The CDR3 is made up of 17 amino acids. Here the CDR3 reads CASSRRLAGGTYNEQFF.

The chain has TRBV6-1 and TRBJ1-5; absent DNA, TCRdb's TRBD1 call cannot be checked. The CDR3 has 16 residues. CDR1 and CDR2 (germline): MNHNS, SASEGT. The CDR3 reads CASIEVGGRPNQPQHF.

The chain has TRBV7-2 and TRBJ2-2; with no DNA, the TCRdb D assignment of TRBD1 cannot be verified. CDR1 and CDR2 (germline): SGHTA, FQGNSA. The CDR3 is made up of 14 amino acids. The CDR3 is CASSPTQGTGELFF. Based on the CDR3 plus reference TRBV7-2 and TRBJ2-2, the full variable domain is GAGVSQSPSNKVTEKGKDVELRCDPISGHTALYWYRQSLGQGLEFLIYFQGNSAPDKSGLPSDRFSAERTGGSVSTLTIQRTQQEDSAVYLCASSPTQGTGELFFGEGSRLTVL.